The clone carrying this TCR beta chain was recorded at least ten times. The data stem from a study of molecular identifiers for immune sequencing clone quantification. This CDR3 has 14 residues. Germline values: CDR1 LGHNA, CDR2 YSLEER. Trimming cost V 0 bases and J 4 bases, with 10 bases left between them. TCRdb passed the PCR reads through MiXCR, listing each CDR3 protein once. This sample has around 460,000 distinct CDR3 sequences; less than 30% occur once, and the top ten carry about 0.75%. The specimen was naive CD8+ T cells from blood, with Jurkat cell RNA spiked in. The subset was: FACS-sorted CD8+CD4-CCR7+CD45RA+ naive T cells. The sequence came from a human donor in good health. Some libraries in this study had Jurkat cell RNA spiked in. The J gene is TRBJ2-7, the V gene TRBV4-3; D perhaps matches TRBD2 (5 bases). The CDR3: CASSQDASGYEQYF. For the CDR3, the DNA is TGCGCCAGCAGCCAAGATGCTTCGGGGTACGAGCAGTACTTC.